The rows below give T cell receptor beta chains drawn from one sample of a study of identical twins. MiXCR was run by TCRdb on the 5' RACE reads, yielding one entry per CDR3 protein. The sample consists of around 530,000 distinct CDR3 sequences, about 16% of them appearing once. These same records also appear under a second study, on yellow fever vaccine responses in identical twins.

The sample taken for sequencing was CD4+ T cells sorted from blood. The receptors derive from a woman younger than 30 in good health. CDR3s include the opening cysteine and the closing phenylalanine or tryptophan. D genes are given only for firm matches. Clone sizes are given selectively: once, few, many, or a class where the clone is expanded.

TRBV5-1	few	TRBD1	TRBJ2-7	CASRRDRDEQYF	TGCGCCAGCAGAAGGGACAGGGACGAGCAGTACTTC
TRBV7-9	few	NA	TRBJ2-1	CAGETNYNEQFF	TGTGCCGGTGAGACTAACTACAATGAGCAGTTCTTC
TRBV27	NA	TRBD1	TRBJ2-1	CASSRQGGNNEQFF	TGTGCCAGCAGTCGACAGGGGGGGAACAATGAGCAGTTCTTC
TRBV6-1	few	NA	TRBJ1-2	CASSSQAGAYGYTF	TGTGCCAGCAGTAGTCAGGCGGGGGCCTATGGCTACACCTTC
TRBV10-3	few	TRBD2	TRBJ2-2	CAISEGTSGSSNTGELFF	TGTGCCATCAGTGAAGGGACTAGCGGGAGTTCGAACACCGGGGAGCTGTTTTTT
TRBV9	many	NA	TRBJ1-1	CASSVGGDNTEAFF	TGTGCCAGCAGCGTTGGTGGGGATAACACTGAAGCTTTCTTT
TRBV5-1	NA	TRBD1	TRBJ1-3	CASSSDRASSTIYF	TGCGCCAGCAGCTCCGACAGGGCAAGTAGCACCATATATTTT
TRBV5-1	NA	TRBD1	TRBJ1-2	CASSLITGEYGYTF	TGCGCCAGCAGCTTGATCACAGGGGAATATGGCTACACCTTC
TRBV7-6	NA	NA	TRBJ2-5	CASRPLLVVLGETQYF	TGTGCCAGCAGGCCTCTCCTAGTGGTTCTAGGAGAGACCCAGTACTTC
TRBV29-1	few	TRBD2	TRBJ2-1	CSVETSGFIEQFF	TGCAGCGTTGAAACTAGCGGGTTCATTGAGCAGTTCTTC
TRBV5-1	few	TRBD1	TRBJ1-4	CASSYTTGTGVLFF	TGCGCCAGCAGCTACACCACCGGGACAGGGGTACTGTTTTTT
TRBV5-1	many	NA	TRBJ2-1	CASSLAMGSGNEQFF	TGCGCCAGCAGCTTGGCCATGGGTAGCGGCAATGAGCAGTTCTTC
TRBV9	few	NA	TRBJ2-7	CASSPWELPPYEQYF	TGTGCCAGCAGCCCCTGGGAACTCCCCCCATACGAGCAGTACTTC
TRBV5-1	NA	NA	TRBJ1-6	CASSLSFPNSPLHF	TGCGCCAGCAGCTTATCCTTCCCAAATTCACCCCTCCACTTT
TRBV3-1	few	NA	TRBJ1-1	CASSQVPPEAFF	TGTGCCAGCAGCCAAGTCCCCCCTGAAGCTTTCTTT
TRBV2	NA	TRBD1	TRBJ1-6	CASRTGQGLSPLHF	TGTGCCAGCAGAACGGGACAGGGGCTTTCACCCCTCCACTTT
TRBV5-1	NA	TRBD2	TRBJ2-1	CASSPTSSSGGYNEQFF	TGCGCCAGCAGCCCAACCTCTTCTAGCGGGGGGTACAATGAGCAGTTCTTC
TRBV4-1	NA	TRBD2	TRBJ2-7	CASSQAGTSGTYEQYF	TGCGCCAGCAGCCAGGCCGGGACTAGCGGAACCTACGAGCAGTACTTC
TRBV12-3/TRBV12-4	NA	NA	TRBJ2-7	CASSFIGSPYEQYF	TGTGCCAGCAGTTTTATCGGGAGTCCCTACGAGCAGTACTTC
TRBV5-1	many	NA	TRBJ2-1	CASSFGSVQINEQFF	TGCGCCAGCAGCTTCGGCTCAGTACAGATAAATGAGCAGTTCTTC
TRBV3-1	few	TRBD2	TRBJ2-3	CASSHGLTSGRTDTQYF	TGTGCCAGCAGCCATGGGCTCACTAGCGGGAGGACAGATACGCAGTATTTT
TRBV7-6	NA	TRBD2	TRBJ2-7	CASSSRGGGFPYEQYF	TGTGCCAGCAGCTCCCGGGGGGGGGGATTCCCCTACGAGCAGTACTTC
TRBV20-1	NA	NA	TRBJ2-6	CSARKGVSGANVLTF	TGCAGTGCACGGAAAGGGGTTTCTGGGGCCAACGTCCTGACTTTC
TRBV27	NA	NA	TRBJ1-1	CASSFGTERRAFF	TGTGCCAGCAGTTTTGGGACGGAGAGGAGAGCTTTCTTT
TRBV7-8	few	NA	TRBJ2-7	CASSLQPAYEQYF	TGTGCCAGCAGCTTGCAACCAGCCTACGAGCAGTACTTC
TRBV7-2	NA	NA	TRBJ2-4	CASSLGSSSAQNIQYF	TGTGCCAGCAGCTTAGGGTCCAGCAGCGCCCAAAACATTCAGTACTTC
TRBV28	few	NA	TRBJ1-3	CASSPRPESGNTIYF	TGTGCCAGCAGCCCTAGACCCGAATCTGGAAACACCATATATTTT